The 32 T cell receptor beta chains below all came from one sample that was sequenced in a study of blood T cell repertoires in COVID-19. Generated by immunoSEQ multiplex PCR, the TCRdb table keeps only in-frame clones and is missing some. The sample has around 200,000 clones, roughly 80% seen once; the top ten hold about 2.3%. Sequenced material: peripheral blood. All receptors come from a woman aged 40 to 50 with active or convalescent COVID-19.

The chain carries TRBV4-1 and TRBJ1-1; TRBD1 agrees at 8 bases. This CDR3 comprises 15 residues. Germline V gene sequence: CDR1 MGHRA, CDR2 YSYEKL. The V gene end was trimmed by 0 bases and the J gene end by 6 bases; junction bases not matched to a gene: 6. CDR3 nucleotide sequence: TGCGCCAGCAGCCAAGAGGTGACAGGGGAGTCTGAAGCTTTCTTT. Translating it yields CASSQEVTGESEAFF.

This clone has only one observation. The chain carries TRBV19 and TRBJ1-2, with no clear D. CDR3 length: 13 amino acids. Trimming stripped 2 bases from V and 4 bases from J, with 8 bases between. The germline gives CDR1 LNHDA, CDR2 SQIVND (reference sequence). CDR3 loop: CASSISRSYGYTF. The CDR3 DNA reads TGTGCCAGTAGTATATCCCGGTCCTATGGCTACACCTTC.

The CDR3, as DNA: TGTGCCAGCAGTTCTAGCGGGGGGGAGGAGACCCAGTACTTC. Residues: CASSSSGGEETQYF. V and J are TRBV27 and TRBJ2-5, with 12 bases identical to TRBD2. Per germline, CDR1 MNHEY and CDR2 SMNVEV (reference sequence). The CDR3 has 14 amino acids. Trimming removed 4 bases from V and 5 bases from J; junction bases left unmatched: 2.

The chain carries TRBV24-1 and TRBJ2-1, with 9 bases fitting TRBD1. CDR1 and CDR2 (germline): KGHDR, SFDVKD. The CDR3 length is 16 residues. J was trimmed by 6 bases and V by 5 bases; bases with no gene match: 10. CDR3 nucleotide sequence: TGTGCCACCAGTGCCCTTGGGGACAGGGAGGGCAATGAGCAGTTCTTC. Translating it yields CATSALGDREGNEQFF.

This clone was counted a single time. V is TRBV29-1 and J is TRBJ2-1; the match to TRBD2 covers 7 bases. Germline CDR1 and CDR2: SQVTM and ANQGSEA. The trim removed 3 bases at V and 3 bases at J, leaving 5 bases unmatched. The CDR3 extends over 14 amino acids. The CDR3 sequence: CSVDGRGDYNEQFF. The CDR3 bases are TGCAGCGTTGATGGTCGGGGGGACTACAATGAGCAGTTCTTC.

The chain carries TRBV4-1 and TRBJ1-3; TRBD1 matches 9 bases. The length of the CDR3 is 15 residues. CDR1 is MGHRA, CDR2 YSYEKL, per germline. With 2 bases clipped from V and 2 bases from J, the junction kept 1 base outside the gene matches. CDR3 nucleotides: TGCGCCAGCAGCCAAAGGACAGGGGCTGGAAACACCATATATTTT. Residues: CASSQRTGAGNTIYF.

The DNA of the CDR3 is TGTGCCAGTAGTGCGGACAAGGCGAAAGAGACCCAGTACTTC. Its translation: CASSADKAKETQYF. V gene TRBV19 combines with J gene TRBJ2-5; D might be TRBD1 (5 bases). The CDR3 has 14 amino acids. Germline assignment: CDR1 LNHDA and CDR2 SQIVND (reference sequence). Trimming cost V 5 bases and J 3 bases, with 13 bases left between them. The variable domain in full, completed from reference TRBV19 and TRBJ2-5, reads DGGITQSPKYLFRKEGQNVTLSCEQNLNHDAMYWYRQDPGQGLRLIYYSQIVNDFQKGDIAEGYSVSREKKESFPLTVTSAQKNPTAFYLCASSADKAKETQYFGPGTRLLVL.

The chain carries TRBV15 and TRBJ2-2, with a possible D match to TRBD2 (5 bases). CDR1 is LNHNV, CDR2 YYDKDF, per germline (reference sequence). V gave up 1 base and J gave up 4 bases, with 13 bases separating them. CDR3 length: 16 amino acids. The CDR3 protein is CATSRGSGLLTGELFF. The CDR3 bases are TGTGCCACCAGCAGAGGCAGCGGCCTACTCACCGGGGAGCTGTTTTTT.

V usage is TRBV24-1 and J usage is TRBJ1-1; TRBD1 aligns across 7 bases. Germline-derived CDR1 and CDR2 are KGHDR and SFDVKD. The trim removed 3 bases at V and 2 bases at J, leaving 5 bases unmatched. The CDR3 has 15 amino acids. CDR3 protein: CATSDAGTVNTEAFF. The CDR3 nucleotides are TGTGCCACCAGTGATGCCGGGACAGTTAACACTGAAGCTTTCTTT.

The chain links TRBV9 to TRBJ2-7; perhaps TRBD1 as D (7 bases). There are 14 residues in the CDR3. V lost 4 bases to trimming and J lost 5 bases, with 16 bases between them. Germline loops: CDR1 SGDLS, CDR2 YYNGEE. CDR3 sequence: CASSLRRGPNEQYF. The CDR3 nucleotides read TGTGCCAGCAGCCTCAGGAGGGGGCCCAACGAGCAGTACTTC. Full variable domain (outside the CDR3, taken from reference TRBV9 and TRBJ2-7): DSGVTQTPKHLITATGQRVTLRCSPRSGDLSVYWYQQSLDQGLQFLIQYYNGEERAKGNILERFSAQQFPDLHSELNLSSLELGDSALYFCASSLRRGPNEQYFGPGTRLTVT.

The V call is TRBV5-4, the J call TRBJ1-4; 7 nucleotides match TRBD1. CDR1 SGHNT and CDR2 YYREEE come from the germline V gene (reference sequence). J gave up 3 bases and V 7 bases, and 3 bases lay outside the gene matches. CDR3 length equals 13 residues. The CDR3 is CASQGGSNEKLFF. CDR3 nucleotide sequence: TGTGCCAGCCAAGGGGGCTCTAATGAAAAACTGTTTTTT.

This clone occurred a few times. J is TRBJ1-4 and V is TRBV6-5, with unresolved D. The ends were cut back, 6 bases at V and 5 bases at J, with 16 bases in the middle. The CDR3 length is 15 residues. CDR1 and CDR2 (germline): MNHEY, SVGAGI. The CDR3 DNA sequence: TGTGCCAGCAGCACCTATCCCCAGGAAAATGAAAAACTGTTTTTT. It yields the protein CASSTYPQENEKLFF.

The chain carries TRBV6-1 and TRBJ1-1; 7 nucleotides match TRBD1. The junction had 9 bases not matched to a gene; V was cut back by 1 base and J by 1 base. The CDR3 contains 17 residues. Germline CDR1 and CDR2: MNHNS and SASEGT. CDR3 nucleotides: TGTGCCAGCAGTGAAGGTGGACAGGTCGACGGGAACACTGAAGCTTTCTTT. Translation gives CASSEGGQVDGNTEAFF.

This clone was observed once. The chain is built from TRBV5-8 and TRBJ1-3, with 10 positions matching TRBD1. Trimming cost V 4 bases and J 0 bases; bases outside gene matches: 1. Germline V lookup: CDR1 SGHTS, CDR2 YDEGEE. CDR3 length: 15 amino acids. DNA for the CDR3: TGTGCCAGCAGCCGGGACAGGGGCTCTGGAAACACCATATATTTT. Its protein product is CASSRDRGSGNTIYF.

The rearrangement uses TRBV14 and TRBJ2-1; TRBD2 matches at 9 bases. V lost 2 bases to trimming and J lost 8 bases; unmatched junction nucleotides: 10. The length of the CDR3 is 16 residues. Germline assignment: CDR1 SGHDN and CDR2 FVKESK. The DNA for the CDR3 is TGTGCCAGCAGCCAATTTCGCGGGGGGGCCAGCGATGAGCAGTTCTTC. Translation: CASSQFRGGASDEQFF.

This chain links TRBV5-1 with TRBJ1-1, with a possible D match to TRBD1 (5 bases). In germline, CDR1 is SGHRS, CDR2 YFSETQ. The CDR3 spans 15 residues. V lost 3 bases, J lost 3 bases, and 15 bases lay in between. For the CDR3, the DNA is TGCGCCAGCAGCTGGGGCGGGAGACGCGACACTGAAGCTTTCTTT. This sequence encodes CASSWGGRRDTEAFF.

J is TRBJ1-1 and V is TRBV3-1 (or the pseudogene TRBV3-2), with D possibly matching TRBD1 (6 bases). Looked up from germline, CDR1 is LGHDT and CDR2 is YNNKEL (reference sequence). V lost 6 bases and J 7 bases, leaving 12 bases between the germline ends. CDR3 length: 12 residues. This CDR3 is CASRHTGSEAFF. The CDR3 nucleotides are TGTGCCAGCAGGCACACAGGGAGTGAAGCTTTCTTT.

This clone was found once. The chain uses TRBV4-2 and TRBJ2-4, with D possibly TRBD2 on 5 matching bases. V was clipped by 3 bases and J by 8 bases, with 8 bases between them. CDR3 size: 12 residues. The germline V gene has CDR1 LGHNA and CDR2 YNFKEQ. CDR3 bases: TGTGCCAGCAGCCACGGGCGGGACATTCAGTACTTC. It is translated as CASSHGRDIQYF.

The gene calls are TRBV12-3 or TRBV12-4 and TRBJ1-1; 8 nucleotides match TRBD1. V gave up 4 bases and J gave up 8 bases; unmatched junction bases: 0. This CDR3 contains 11 residues. CDR3 DNA: TGTGCCAGCAGTTGGGACAGGGAAGCTTTCTTT. It translates to CASSWDREAFF.

V and J are TRBV4-3 and TRBJ1-4; 7 bases line up with TRBD1. The CDR3 has 16 amino acids. Looked up from germline, CDR1 is LGHNA and CDR2 is YSLEER. V dropped 2 bases and J dropped 3; count of bases not matched to a gene: 6. CDR3 residues: CASSQLTQGSNEKLFF. Here the CDR3 DNA reads TGCGCCAGCAGCCAACTGACACAGGGGTCTAATGAAAAACTGTTTTTT.

This chain joins TRBV7-2 and TRBJ2-7, with D perhaps TRBD1 (5 bases). Germline values: CDR1 SGHTA, CDR2 FQGNSA. The CDR3 is made up of 13 amino acids. The V gene lost 5 bases and the J gene lost 3 bases, with 11 bases spanning the gap. CDR3 sequence (DNA): TGTGCCAGCAGCATACCGGACATCTACGAGCAGTACTTC. The encoded protein is CASSIPDIYEQYF.

In its sample, this clone was seen a few times. The J gene is TRBJ1-5, the V gene TRBV30; 7 nucleotides match TRBD1. The germline CDR1 and CDR2 sequences are GTSNPN and SVGIG (reference sequence). The CDR3 contains 17 residues. Unmatched junction bases numbered 9, after V lost 1 base and J lost 0 bases. The CDR3 DNA is TGTGCCTGGAGTGCTGGGGGACAGTTTTATAGCAATCAGCCCCAGCATTTT. It is translated as CAWSAGGQFYSNQPQHF. Combining the CDR3 with reference TRBV30 and TRBJ1-5 gives the whole variable domain SQTIHQWPATLVQPVGSPLSLECTVEGTSNPNLYWYRQAAGRGLQLLFYSVGIGQISSEVPQNLSASRPQDRQFILSSKKLLLSDSGFYLCAWSAGGQFYSNQPQHFGDGTRLSIL.

The rearrangement joins TRBV5-5 to TRBJ1-1; D not certain. The germline V gene has CDR1 SGHKS and CDR2 YYEKEE (reference sequence). This CDR3 region has 15 residues. Trimming took 0 bases from V and 0 from J, leaving 9 bases between them. The CDR3 region is CASSLGGNLNTEAFF. The CDR3 nucleotides read TGTGCCAGCAGCTTGGGAGGGAACCTGAACACTGAAGCTTTCTTT.

Concerning this clone: One junction end disagrees with the germline gene, perhaps due to a read error. This chain joins TRBV28 and TRBJ2-3; a possible D gene is TRBD1 (5 bases). Germline-derived CDR1 and CDR2 are MDHEN and SYDVKM. The CDR3 runs to 15 residues. The CDR3, as DNA: TGTGCCAACAGTTCCCCAGGGATCCGCACAGATACGCAGTATTTT. Residues: CANSSPGIRTDTQYF.

Here the CDR3 reads CASRESQRGNTDTQYF. CDR3 sequence (DNA): TGCGCCAGCAGGGAGAGTCAGCGGGGGAATACAGATACGCAGTATTTT. This chain joins TRBV10-1 and TRBJ2-3; TRBD2 matches 8 bases. The CDR3 extends over 16 amino acids. Germline CDR1 reads WNHNN; CDR2 reads SYGVQD (reference sequence). Trimming took 6 bases from V and 3 from J; bases not matched to a gene: 11.

J is TRBJ1-5 and V is TRBV18; perhaps TRBD1 as D (6 bases). Germline V gene data show CDR1 as KGHSH and CDR2 as LQKENI. This CDR3 contains 16 residues. V gave up 0 bases and J gave up 5 bases, with 14 bases separating them. The CDR3 region has the DNA TGTGCCAGCTCACCACCGAACGACAGGAGCCATCAGCCCCAGCATTTT. This sequence encodes CASSPPNDRSHQPQHF.

The V call is TRBV30, the J call TRBJ2-1, with TRBD2 matching over 7 bases. V shed 2 bases and J 2 bases; nucleotides not matched to a gene: 6. The CDR3 is 15 residues long. Looked up from germline, CDR1 is GTSNPN and CDR2 is SVGIG (reference sequence). The CDR3 reads CAWSLPGGAYNEQFF. DNA for the CDR3: TGTGCCTGGAGTCTACCGGGGGGAGCCTACAATGAGCAGTTCTTC.

This sequence joins TRBV7-9 and TRBJ2-5; 8 nucleotides match TRBD1. Germline lookup yields CDR1 SEHNR and CDR2 FQNEAQ (reference sequence). The length of the CDR3 is 14 residues. The V and J ends lost 1 base and 5 bases, in that order; junction bases with no gene match: 3. CDR3 nucleotides: TGTGCCAGCAGCTTAGAAACAGGGGGGGAGACCCAGTACTTC. This encodes CASSLETGGETQYF.

For this clone: Other DNA sequences of this sample code for an identical CDR3. This chain's CDR3 is CASSPGTGGHQPQHF. The CDR3 nucleotides are TGTGCCAGCTCACCAGGGACAGGGGGCCATCAGCCCCAGCATTTT. The chain carries TRBV18 and TRBJ1-5; TRBD1 matches 12 bases. The trim removed 2 bases at V and 5 bases at J, leaving 1 base unmatched. This CDR3 has 15 residues. Germline lookup yields CDR1 KGHSH and CDR2 LQKENI.

CDR3 DNA sequence: TGTGCCATCACCCCCGGGGGGAGCACAGATACGCAGTATTTT. It codes for CAITPGGSTDTQYF. The chain carries TRBV10-3 and TRBJ2-3, with TRBD2 matching over 7 bases. CDR3 size: 14 residues. V lost 7 bases to trimming and J lost 0 bases; unmatched junction nucleotides: 4. Germline CDR1 and CDR2: ENHRY and SYGVKD.

V is TRBV19 and J is TRBJ1-1; D gene ambiguous. CDR3 size: 14 residues. CDR1 is LNHDA, CDR2 SQIVND, per germline (reference sequence). V lost 3 bases to trimming and J lost 3 bases, with 11 bases between them. CDR3 region: CASSISLGDTEAFF. The CDR3 region has the DNA TGTGCCAGTAGTATTTCTCTGGGAGACACTGAAGCTTTCTTT.

This clone was seen a single time. This rearrangement joins TRBV9 to TRBJ1-6; 7 bases map to TRBD1. With 0 bases clipped from V and 9 bases from J, the junction kept 9 bases outside the gene matches. In germline, CDR1 is SGDLS, CDR2 YYNGEE. The CDR3 is made up of 16 amino acids. CDR3 loop: CASSVEGQAWGSPLHF. The DNA of the CDR3 is TGTGCCAGCAGCGTAGAAGGACAGGCATGGGGTTCACCCCTCCACTTT.